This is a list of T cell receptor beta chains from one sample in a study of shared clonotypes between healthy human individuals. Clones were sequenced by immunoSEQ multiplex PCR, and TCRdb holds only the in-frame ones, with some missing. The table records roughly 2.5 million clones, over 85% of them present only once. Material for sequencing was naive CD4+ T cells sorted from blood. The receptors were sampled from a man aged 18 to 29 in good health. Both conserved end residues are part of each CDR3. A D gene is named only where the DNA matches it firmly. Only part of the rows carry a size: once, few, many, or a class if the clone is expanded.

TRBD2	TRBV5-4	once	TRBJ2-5	TGTGCCAGCAGCCGTCCCGGACTAGCGGGCGGGTACCAAGAGACCCAGTACTTC	CASSRPGLAGGYQETQYF
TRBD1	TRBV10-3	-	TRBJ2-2	TGTGCCATCATGACAGGGGGCGGCACCGGGGAGCTGTTTTTT	CAIMTGGGTGELFF
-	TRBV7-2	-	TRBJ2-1	TGTGCCAGCAGCCCCCAGGGGTGGGGGGCCAATGAGCAGTTCTTC	CASSPQGWGANEQFF
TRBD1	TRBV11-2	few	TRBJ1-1	TGTGCCAGCAGCCGAGGACAGGGAAACACTGAAGCTTTCTTT	CASSRGQGNTEAFF
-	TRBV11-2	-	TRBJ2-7	TGTGCCAGCAGCCCAACTACTCCCCCAGGCGAGCAGTACTTC	CASSPTTPPGEQYF
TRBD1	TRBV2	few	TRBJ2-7	TGTGCCAGCAGGGGACAGGGGACAGAGCAGTACTTC	CASRGQGTEQYF
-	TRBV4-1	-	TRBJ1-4	TGCGCCAGCAGCCAAGATTACCAAACTAATGAAAAACTGTTTTTT	CASSQDYQTNEKLFF
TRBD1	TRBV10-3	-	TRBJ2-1	TGTGCCATCGGCGGGACAGGGAACCCCAATGAGCAGTTCTTC	CAIGGTGNPNEQFF
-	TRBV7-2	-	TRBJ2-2	TGTGCCAGCAGCTTTTCCGACAACTCGAACACCGGGGAGCTGTTTTTT	CASSFSDNSNTGELFF
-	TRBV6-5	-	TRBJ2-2	TGTGCCAGCAGCAGATCAAGGGTCACCGGGGAGCTGTTTTTT	CASSRSRVTGELFF
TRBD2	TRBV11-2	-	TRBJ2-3	TGTGCCAGCAGCATTAGCGGGAGGGGGGCAGATACGCAGTATTTT	CASSISGRGADTQYF
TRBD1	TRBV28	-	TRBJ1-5	TGTGCCAGCAGCTCGGGACAGCACAGGAATCAGCCCCAGCATTTT	CASSSGQHRNQPQHF
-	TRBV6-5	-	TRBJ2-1	TGTGCCAGCAGTTACGGCCCCACCTCCAATGAGCAGTTCTTC	CASSYGPTSNEQFF
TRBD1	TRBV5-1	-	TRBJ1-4	TGCGCCAGCAGCGGGGGACAGGGTACAACTAATGAAAAACTGTTTTTT	CASSGGQGTTNEKLFF
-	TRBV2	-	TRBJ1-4	TGTGCCAGCAGCTTTGCCTCCGGGACACCACGCGGGAATGAAAAACTGTTTTTT	CASSFASGTPRGNEKLFF
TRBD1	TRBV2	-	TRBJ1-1	TGTGCCAGCAGTAAAACTCCGCAGGGGGCCCTCGGAGCTTTCTTT	CASSKTPQGALGAFF
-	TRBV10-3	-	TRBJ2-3	TGTGCCATCAGCGGTCGGGACCCAAGCACAGATACGCAGTATTTT	CAISGRDPSTDTQYF
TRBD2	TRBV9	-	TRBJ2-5	TGTGCCAGCAGCGTAGGACTAGCGGGGGGGCATGAAGAGACCCAGTACTTC	CASSVGLAGGHEETQYF
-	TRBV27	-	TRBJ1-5	TGTGCCAGCAAAGACGGCGGCAATCAGCCCCAGCATTTT	CASKDGGNQPQHF
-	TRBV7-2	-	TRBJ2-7	TGTGCCAGCAGCTTACCACTATTCCCATACGAGCAGTACTTC	CASSLPLFPYEQYF
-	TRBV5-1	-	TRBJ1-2	TGCGCCAGCAGCTTGGGGGACAACAATGGGAATGGCTACACCTTC	CASSLGDNNGNGYTF
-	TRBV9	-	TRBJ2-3	TGTGCCAGCAGCTCCCAGGTAGGGGGACCCACAGATACGCAGTATTTT	CASSSQVGGPTDTQYF
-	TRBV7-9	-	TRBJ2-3	TGTGCCAGCAGCTTATTTAGGGGGTTTGGCAATACAGATACGCAGTATTTT	CASSLFRGFGNTDTQYF
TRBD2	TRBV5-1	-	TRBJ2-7	TGCGCCAGCAGCTACTCCGGGACTAGCGGGAGCTACGAGCAGTACTTC	CASSYSGTSGSYEQYF
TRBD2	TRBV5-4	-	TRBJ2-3	TGTGCCAGCAGGTATAGCGGGGAGGGGACAGATACGCAGTATTTT	CASRYSGEGTDTQYF
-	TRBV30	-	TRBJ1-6	TGTGCCTGGAGTCGCCCAGGCTCACCCCTCCACTTT	CAWSRPGSPLHF
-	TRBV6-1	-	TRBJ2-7	TGTGCCAGCAGTGATGAGCCGGGAGTGGGGCAGTACTTC	CASSDEPGVGQYF
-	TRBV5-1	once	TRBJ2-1	TGCGCCAGCAGCTTCGGACGGGATTCCAATGAGCAGTTCTTC	CASSFGRDSNEQFF
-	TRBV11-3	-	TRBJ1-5	TGTGCCAGCAGCTTAATAGGGAATCAGCCCCAGCATTTT	CASSLIGNQPQHF
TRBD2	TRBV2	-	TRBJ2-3	TGTGCCAGCCGAAAGGGACTAGCGACAGATACGCAGTATTTT	CASRKGLATDTQYF
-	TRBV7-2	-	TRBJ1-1	TGTGCCAGCAGCTTATTAGGGGTGAACACTGAAGCTTTCTTT	CASSLLGVNTEAFF
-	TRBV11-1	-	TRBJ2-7	TGTGCCAGCAGCTTAGATTGGGGTGCGGCTCTCTCCTACGAGCAGTACTTC	CASSLDWGAALSYEQYF
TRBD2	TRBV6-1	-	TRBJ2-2	TGTGCCAGCAGTCCAACTAGCGGTGGGACCGGGGAGCTGTTTTTT	CASSPTSGGTGELFF
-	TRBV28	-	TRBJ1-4	TGTGCCAGCAGAGGGGCAGCTACCGGGGAAAAACTGTTTTTT	CASRGAATGEKLFF
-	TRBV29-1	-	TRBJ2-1	TGCAGCGCGACGTACGGAGACAATGAGCAGTTCTTC	CSATYGDNEQFF
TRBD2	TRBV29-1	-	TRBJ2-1	TGCAGCGTTGGGGGACTAGCCGGACGCTCCTACAATGAGCAGTTCTTC	CSVGGLAGRSYNEQFF